This TCR beta chain was recovered during a study of response to subunit inactivated influenza vaccine. General study findings and limits: Every seasonal influenza vaccination brings in few new T cells, the authors suggested.

CDR3 length equals 14 residues. Trimming cost V 6 bases and J 4 bases; bases outside gene matches: 4. Germline assignment: CDR1 MNHEY and CDR2 SVGEGT. This clonotype was seen more than once but under ten times. No antigen is known for it. TCRdb re-called the RT-PCR reads with MiXCR, one entry per CDR3 protein. The table has approximately 500,000 distinct CDR3 sequences, 10% to 15% seen once. The receptor comes from a man in his fifties or sixties who received an inactivated influenza vaccine. The chain couples TRBV6-2 or TRBV6-3 to TRBJ2-2; 8 nucleotides agree with TRBD1. The starting material was PBMCs from blood, obtained around seven weeks after vaccination. CDR3 bases: TGTGCCAGCAGCCGGGACAGGCTCACCGGGGAGCTGTTTTTT. Translation: CASSRDRLTGELFF.